The 19 T cell receptor beta chains below all came from one sample that was sequenced in a study of neoadjuvant anti-PD-1 for oral cavity cancer. Assay: immunoSEQ multiplex PCR; the TCRdb copy retains only in-frame clones and omits some. The top ten clones hold more than 2.5% of a sample with fewer than 8,000 clones, about three fifths of them seen once. Time point defined: after neoadjuvant nivolumab, at surgical resection. The material was PBMCs, obtained after nivolumab (anti-PD-1) treatment. All receptors come from a person aged 35-79 years with oral cavity squamous cell carcinoma.

The chain joins TRBV28 to TRBJ2-2, with D possibly TRBD2 on 5 matching bases. This CDR3 is 16 amino acids long. Germline CDR1 and CDR2: MDHEN and SYDVKM. V was pared by 1 base and J by 7 bases, with 16 bases between. The CDR3 nucleotides read TGTGCCAGCAGTTTATTTAGGTCGGGAAGGGTCGGGGAGCTGTTTTTT. It translates to CASSLFRSGRVGELFF.

The chain combines TRBV5-8 with TRBJ1-2; 9 positions agree with TRBD1. CDR1 is SGHTS, CDR2 YDEGEE, per germline. There are 17 residues in the CDR3. The junction had 11 bases not matched to a gene; V was cut back by 0 bases and J by 5 bases. For the CDR3, the DNA is TGTGCCAGCAGCTTGGTCGGAACGGGACAGGGAGAGTATGGCTACACCTTC. Its translation is CASSLVGTGQGEYGYTF.

The chain links TRBV11-2 to TRBJ1-5, with D unresolved. The V gene's germline CDR1 is SGHAT and CDR2 FQNNGV. CDR3 length: 16 amino acids. With 1 base removed from V and 1 base from J, the gap between germline ends came to 11 bases. The CDR3 sequence is CASSLGYQASNQPQHF. The CDR3, as DNA: TGTGCCAGCAGCTTAGGTTACCAGGCGAGCAATCAGCCCCAGCATTTT.

This clone was picked up one time. The rearrangement uses TRBV7-2 and TRBJ2-7, with D perhaps TRBD1 or TRBD2 (6 bases each). V was pared by 1 base and J by 6 bases, with 13 bases between. The CDR3 has 14 amino acids. The V gene's germline CDR1 is SGHTA and CDR2 FQGNSA. The CDR3 is CASSLGGGPLEQYF. The CDR3 bases are TGTGCCAGCAGCTTAGGAGGGGGGCCACTCGAGCAGTACTTC.

V usage is TRBV5-6 and J usage is TRBJ1-6, with D possibly TRBD1 on 5 matching bases. CDR1 SGHDT and CDR2 YYEEEE come from the germline V gene. This CDR3 has 14 amino acids. V was trimmed by 3 bases and J by 5 bases, leaving 9 bases between them. The chain's CDR3 is CASSSGQHNSPLHF. The CDR3 region has the DNA TGTGCCAGCAGCTCAGGACAACATAATTCACCCCTCCACTTT.

This clone was detected only a few times. This chain uses TRBV25-1 with TRBJ2-3, with 8 bases identical to TRBD1. CDR3 length: 13 amino acids. Germline V gene lookup returns CDR1 MGHDK and CDR2 SYGVNS. V lost 7 bases, J lost 5 bases, and 5 bases stayed unmatched. Here the CDR3 reads CASKQGAKDTQYF. The CDR3 DNA reads as TGTGCCAGCAAGCAGGGGGCGAAAGATACGCAGTATTTT.

The chain carries TRBV5-6 and TRBJ1-6; D is perhaps TRBD1 (5 bases). CDR3 length: 16 residues. V was cut by 2 bases and J by 7 bases, with 16 bases left in between. Germline V gene sequence: CDR1 SGHDT, CDR2 YYEEEE. CDR3 DNA: TGTGCCAGCAGCTTTGTTTCGGGAAGGGGAAATTCACCCCTCCACTTT. This codes for CASSFVSGRGNSPLHF. The full variable domain, its missing parts supplied by reference TRBV5-6 and TRBJ1-6, is DAGVTQSPTHLIKTRGQQVTLRCSPKSGHDTVSWYQQALGQGPQFIFQYYEEEERQRGNFPDRFSGHQFPNYSSELNVNALLLGDSALYLCASSFVSGRGNSPLHFGNGTRLTVT.

The chain employs TRBV5-1 and TRBJ2-1; 10 bases are a match to TRBD2. J gave up 9 bases and V 0 bases, and 3 bases lay outside the gene matches. CDR1 SGHRS and CDR2 YFSETQ come from the germline V gene. This CDR3 region has 14 residues. CDR3: CASSLGLAGVEQFF. In DNA, the CDR3 is TGCGCCAGCAGCTTGGGTCTAGCGGGGGTTGAGCAGTTCTTC.

This chain joins TRBV5-4 and TRBJ1-6; D might be TRBD1 (5 bases). This CDR3 contains 12 residues. With 9 bases removed from V and 7 bases from J, the gap between germline ends came to 11 bases. CDR1 and CDR2 (germline): SGHNT, YYREEE (reference sequence). The CDR3 DNA is TGTGCCATGCAGGGTCGGAATTCACCCCTCCACTTT. This encodes CAMQGRNSPLHF.

The rearrangement joins TRBV5-5 to TRBJ2-1; D is uncertain. Germline-derived CDR1 and CDR2 are SGHKS and YYEKEE (reference sequence). This CDR3 is 15 amino acids long. The V end lost 4 bases, the J end lost 4 bases, and 15 bases lay between the germline ends. CDR3 loop: CASSSDWDNYNEQFF. The CDR3 DNA follows: TGTGCCAGCAGCAGCGACTGGGATAATTACAATGAGCAGTTCTTC. Filled out from reference TRBV5-5 and TRBJ2-1, the complete variable domain reads DAGVTQSPTHLIKTRGQQVTLRCSPISGHKSVSWYQQVLGQGPQFIFQYYEKEERGRGNFPDRFSARQFPNYSSELNVNALLLGDSALYLCASSSDWDNYNEQFFGPGTRLTVL.

Only a few counts were recorded for this clone. CDR3 nucleotides: TGTGCCAGCAGCCAGGAGACTAGCGGGGTATATGATACGCAGTATTTT. This encodes CASSQETSGVYDTQYF. The V gene is TRBV4-2, the J gene TRBJ2-3; 11 bases align to TRBD2. V lost 3 bases, J lost 6 bases, and 8 bases stayed unmatched. CDR1 LGHNA and CDR2 YNFKEQ come from the germline V gene. The CDR3 is 16 residues long.

The J gene is TRBJ2-1, the V gene TRBV11-2, with D perhaps TRBD1 (7 bases). With 3 bases removed from V and 7 bases from J, the gap between germline ends came to 13 bases. The CDR3 runs to 14 residues. CDR1 is SGHAT and CDR2 is FQNNGV in the germline V gene. DNA of the CDR3: TGTGCCAGCAGCTTCAGGGGGGAGTGGAATGAGCAGTTCTTC. Its protein product is CASSFRGEWNEQFF.

In this sample, this clone turned up once. The V call is TRBV4-3, the J call TRBJ2-7; the match to TRBD1 covers 9 bases. J lost 4 bases, V lost 4 bases, and 5 bases had no gene match. The CDR3 covers 14 residues. Germline V gene lookup returns CDR1 LGHNA and CDR2 YSLEER. The CDR3 coding sequence is TGCGCCAGCAGCCCCGGGACAGGGTTTTACGAGCAGTACTTC. Residues: CASSPGTGFYEQYF.

This clone was seen a few times. V usage is TRBV10-1 and J usage is TRBJ2-7, with D uncertain. V gave up 2 bases and J gave up 7 bases, with 12 bases separating them. Germline V gene sequence: CDR1 WNHNN, CDR2 SYGVQD (reference sequence). The CDR3 has 13 residues. CDR3: CASSENGPLEQYF. The CDR3 DNA is TGCGCCAGCAGTGAGAACGGCCCCCTGGAGCAGTACTTC.

The chain employs TRBV11-3 and TRBJ2-1; D gene uncertain. Trimming took off 1 base at V and 5 bases at J, with 3 bases between the two ends. The length of the CDR3 is 12 residues. In germline, CDR1 is SGHNT, CDR2 YENEEA. CDR3: CASSLVDNEQFF. The CDR3 coding sequence is TGTGCCAGCAGCTTAGTGGACAATGAGCAGTTCTTC.

The chain uses TRBV5-4 and TRBJ1-1, with unresolved D. The CDR3 length is 17 residues. Per germline, CDR1 SGHNT and CDR2 YYREEE (reference sequence). Trimming removed 0 bases at V and 3 bases at J, with 18 bases between. This CDR3 is CASSLGGGRGFDTEAFF. In DNA form, the CDR3 reads TGTGCCAGCAGCTTGGGCGGCGGACGCGGTTTTGACACTGAAGCTTTCTTT.

This sequence joins TRBV11-3 and TRBJ2-3, with 10 bases fitting TRBD1. This CDR3 is 16 amino acids long. V shed 5 bases, J shed 2 bases, and the junction held 7 bases outside the gene matches. Germline V gene sequence: CDR1 SGHNT, CDR2 YENEEA. As DNA, the CDR3 is TGTGCCAGCAGCGCCGCTGGGACAGGGGCCACAGATACGCAGTATTTT. Translation gives CASSAAGTGATDTQYF. Based on the CDR3 plus reference TRBV11-3 and TRBJ2-3, the full variable domain is EAGVVQSPRYKIIEKKQPVAFWCNPISGHNTLYWYLQNLGQGPELLIRYENEEAVDDSQLPKDRFSAERLKGVDSTLKIQPAELGDSAVYLCASSAAGTGATDTQYFGPGTRLTVL.

This chain uses TRBV19 with TRBJ1-1, with D perhaps TRBD1 (6 bases). The CDR3 has 14 residues. The V end was cut by 11 bases, the J end by 1 base, with 17 bases between. Per the germline V gene, CDR1 is LNHDA and CDR2 is SQIVND (reference sequence). CDR3 protein: CAVQGGTANTEAFF. The CDR3 coding sequence is TGTGCCGTCCAAGGGGGGACGGCGAACACTGAAGCTTTCTTT.

The chain recombines TRBV5-1 with TRBJ2-2; D is uncertain. Germline CDR1 is SGHRS and CDR2 is YFSETQ. The length of the CDR3 is 15 residues. V lost 1 base, J lost 5 bases, and 12 bases lay in between. The chain's CDR3 is CASSLKNYGTGELFF. CDR3 DNA: TGCGCCAGCAGCTTGAAGAACTATGGTACCGGGGAGCTGTTTTTT.